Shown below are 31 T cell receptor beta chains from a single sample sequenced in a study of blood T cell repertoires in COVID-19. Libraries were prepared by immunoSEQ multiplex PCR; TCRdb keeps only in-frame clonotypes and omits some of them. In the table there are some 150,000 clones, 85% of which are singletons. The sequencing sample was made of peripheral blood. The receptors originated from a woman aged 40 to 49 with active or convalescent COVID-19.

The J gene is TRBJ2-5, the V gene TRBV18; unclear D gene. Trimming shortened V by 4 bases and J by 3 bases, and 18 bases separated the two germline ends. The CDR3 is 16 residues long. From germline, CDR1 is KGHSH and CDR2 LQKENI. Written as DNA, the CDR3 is TGTGCCAGCTCACGTACTCTAGTCCAACTCGAAGAGACCCAGTACTTC. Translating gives CASSRTLVQLEETQYF.

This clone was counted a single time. CDR3 nucleotide sequence: TGTGCCAGCAGTCGTGGGCGCCAGGTGAACACTGAAGCTTTCTTT. Its protein is CASSRGRQVNTEAFF. This chain links TRBV7-9 with TRBJ1-1, with D hard to call. The length of the CDR3 is 15 residues. The V end was cut by 6 bases, the J end by 0 bases, with 14 bases between. The V gene's germline CDR1 is SEHNR and CDR2 FQNEAQ (reference sequence).

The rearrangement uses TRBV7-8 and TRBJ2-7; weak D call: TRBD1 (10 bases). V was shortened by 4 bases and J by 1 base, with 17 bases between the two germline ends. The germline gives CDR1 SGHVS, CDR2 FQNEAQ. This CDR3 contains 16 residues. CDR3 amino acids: CASSSLAGQGSYEQYF. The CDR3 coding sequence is TGTGCCAGCAGCTCGCTAGCGGGACAGGGGTCCTACGAGCAGTACTTC.

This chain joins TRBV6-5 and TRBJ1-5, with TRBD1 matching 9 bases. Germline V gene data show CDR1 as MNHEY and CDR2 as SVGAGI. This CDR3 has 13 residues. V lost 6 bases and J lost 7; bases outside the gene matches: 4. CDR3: CASRGQGWQPQHF. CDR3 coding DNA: TGTGCCAGCAGAGGACAGGGGTGGCAGCCCCAGCATTTT.

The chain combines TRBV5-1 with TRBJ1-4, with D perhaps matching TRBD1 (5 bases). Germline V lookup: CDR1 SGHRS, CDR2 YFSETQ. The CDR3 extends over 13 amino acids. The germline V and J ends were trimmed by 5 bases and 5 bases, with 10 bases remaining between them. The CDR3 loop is CASRGQGNEKLFF. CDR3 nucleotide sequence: TGCGCCAGCAGGGGCCAGGGCAATGAAAAACTGTTTTTT.

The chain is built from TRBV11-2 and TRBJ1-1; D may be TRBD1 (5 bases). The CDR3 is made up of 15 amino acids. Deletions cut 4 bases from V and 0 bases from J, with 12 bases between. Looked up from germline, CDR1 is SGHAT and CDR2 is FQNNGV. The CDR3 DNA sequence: TGTGCCAGCAGCTCATCCAGGGCTCTGAACACTGAAGCTTTCTTT. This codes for CASSSSRALNTEAFF.

The CDR3 sequence is CASSADRGGYTF. As DNA, the CDR3 is TGTGCCAGCAGTGCTGACAGGGGGGGCTACACCTTC. This chain links TRBV2 with TRBJ1-2; 9 nucleotides line up with TRBD1. Germline assignment: CDR1 SNHLY and CDR2 FYNNEI. The CDR3 runs 12 residues. V gave up 4 bases and J gave up 8 bases; unmatched junction bases: 2.

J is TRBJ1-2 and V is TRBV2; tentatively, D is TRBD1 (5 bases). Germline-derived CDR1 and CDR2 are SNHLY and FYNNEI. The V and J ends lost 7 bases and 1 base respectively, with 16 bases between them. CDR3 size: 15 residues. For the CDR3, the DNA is TGTGCCAGCACCCCGGGGGGAGAGCTTAACTATGGCTACACCTTC. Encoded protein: CASTPGGELNYGYTF.

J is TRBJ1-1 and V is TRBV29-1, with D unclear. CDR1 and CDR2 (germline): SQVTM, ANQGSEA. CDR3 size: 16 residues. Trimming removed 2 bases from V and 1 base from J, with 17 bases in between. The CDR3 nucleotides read TGCAGCGTTGAAATGGCCCCGGCGGGATGGAACACTGAAGCTTTCTTT. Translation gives CSVEMAPAGWNTEAFF.

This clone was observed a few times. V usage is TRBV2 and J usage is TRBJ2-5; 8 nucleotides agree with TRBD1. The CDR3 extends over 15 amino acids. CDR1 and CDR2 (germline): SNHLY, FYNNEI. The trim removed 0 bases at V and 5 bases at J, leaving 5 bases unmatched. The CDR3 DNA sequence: TGTGCCAGCAGTGAAGCGAGGGACAGGATCGAGACCCAGTACTTC. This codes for CASSEARDRIETQYF.

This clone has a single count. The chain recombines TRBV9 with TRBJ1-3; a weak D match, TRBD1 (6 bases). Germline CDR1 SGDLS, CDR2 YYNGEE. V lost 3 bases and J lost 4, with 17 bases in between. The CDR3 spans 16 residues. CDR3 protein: CASSEQGQLSGNTIYF. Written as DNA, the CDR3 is TGTGCCAGCAGCGAGCAAGGACAGCTCTCCGGAAACACCATATATTTT.

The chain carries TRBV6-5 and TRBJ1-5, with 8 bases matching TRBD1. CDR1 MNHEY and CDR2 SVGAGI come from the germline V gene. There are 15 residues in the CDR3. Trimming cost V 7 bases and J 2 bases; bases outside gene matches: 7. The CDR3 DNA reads TGTGCCAGCACCACTGTGACAGGGGGCAATCAGCCCCAGCATTTT. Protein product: CASTTVTGGNQPQHF.

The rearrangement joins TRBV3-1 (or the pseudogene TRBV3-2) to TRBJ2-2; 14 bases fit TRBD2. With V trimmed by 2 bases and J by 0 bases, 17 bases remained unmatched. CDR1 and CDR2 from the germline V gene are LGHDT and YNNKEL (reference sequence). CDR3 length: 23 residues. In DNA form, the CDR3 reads TGTGCCAGCAGCCAATGGGTCCTCCCGGGACTAGCGGGAGCCCTCGCGAACACCGGGGAGCTGTTTTTT. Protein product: CASSQWVLPGLAGALANTGELFF.

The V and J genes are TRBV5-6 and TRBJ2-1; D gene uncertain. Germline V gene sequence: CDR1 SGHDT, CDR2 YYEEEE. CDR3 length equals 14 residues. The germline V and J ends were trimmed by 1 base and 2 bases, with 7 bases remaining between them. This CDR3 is CASSLPGPYNEQFF. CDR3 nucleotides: TGTGCCAGCAGCTTGCCAGGCCCCTACAATGAGCAGTTCTTC.

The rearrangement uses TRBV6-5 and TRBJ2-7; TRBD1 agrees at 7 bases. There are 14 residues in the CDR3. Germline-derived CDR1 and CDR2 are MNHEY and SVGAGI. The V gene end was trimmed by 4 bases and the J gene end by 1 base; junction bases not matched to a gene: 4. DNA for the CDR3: TGTGCCAGCAGTTTCAGGACAGGTTCCTACGAGCAGTACTTC. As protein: CASSFRTGSYEQYF.

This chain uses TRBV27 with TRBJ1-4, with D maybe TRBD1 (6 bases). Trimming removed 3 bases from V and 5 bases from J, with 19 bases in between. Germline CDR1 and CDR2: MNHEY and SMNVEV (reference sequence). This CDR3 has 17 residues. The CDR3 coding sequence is TGTGCCAGCAGTTTTATGACAGGAGGTGGCAGAAATGAAAAACTGTTTTTT. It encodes CASSFMTGGGRNEKLFF. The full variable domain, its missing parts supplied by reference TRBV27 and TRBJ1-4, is EAQVTQNPRYLITVTGKKLTVTCSQNMNHEYMSWYRQDPGLGLRQIYYSMNVEVTDKGDVPEGYKVSRKEKRNFPLILESPSPNQTSLYFCASSFMTGGGRNEKLFFGSGTQLSVL.

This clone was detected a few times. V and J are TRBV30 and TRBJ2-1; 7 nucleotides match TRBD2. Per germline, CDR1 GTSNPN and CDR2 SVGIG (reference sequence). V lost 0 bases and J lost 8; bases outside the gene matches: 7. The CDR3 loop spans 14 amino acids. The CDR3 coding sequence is TGTGCCTGGAGTGTTCTAGCGGTCTGGGATGAGCAGTTCTTC. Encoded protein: CAWSVLAVWDEQFF.

CDR3 sequence: CASSSGSGEEIRTDTQYF. In nucleotides, the CDR3 is TGTGCCAGCAGCTCCGGTAGCGGGGAGGAAATTCGCACAGATACGCAGTATTTT. This chain joins TRBV5-6 and TRBJ2-3, with 8 positions matching TRBD2. Unmatched junction bases numbered 13, after V lost 3 bases and J lost 1 base. CDR3 size: 18 residues. From germline, CDR1 is SGHDT and CDR2 YYEEEE.

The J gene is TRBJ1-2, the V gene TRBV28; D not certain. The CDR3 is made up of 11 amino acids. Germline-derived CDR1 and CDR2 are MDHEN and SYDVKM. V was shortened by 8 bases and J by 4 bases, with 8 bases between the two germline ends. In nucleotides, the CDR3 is TGTGCCAGCGCGGGCCTCTATGGCTACACCTTC. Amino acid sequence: CASAGLYGYTF.

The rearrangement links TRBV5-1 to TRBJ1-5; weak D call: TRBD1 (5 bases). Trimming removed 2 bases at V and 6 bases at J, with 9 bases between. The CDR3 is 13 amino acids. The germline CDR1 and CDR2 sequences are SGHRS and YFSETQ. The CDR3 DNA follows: TGCGCCAGCAGCTTTTCGGGGGGTCAGCCCCAGCATTTT. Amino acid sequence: CASSFSGGQPQHF.

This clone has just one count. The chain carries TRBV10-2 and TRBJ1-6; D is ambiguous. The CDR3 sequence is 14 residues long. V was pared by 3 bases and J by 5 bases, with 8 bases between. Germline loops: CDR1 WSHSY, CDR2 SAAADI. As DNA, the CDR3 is TGCGCCAGCAGTGAACGGCGGGATAATTCACCCCTCCACTTT. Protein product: CASSERRDNSPLHF.

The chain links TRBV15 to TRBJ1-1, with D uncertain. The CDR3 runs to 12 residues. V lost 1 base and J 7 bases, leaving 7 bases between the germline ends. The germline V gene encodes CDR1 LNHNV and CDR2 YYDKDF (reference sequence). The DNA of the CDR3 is TGTGCCACCAGCAGAGGAGAGAGTGAAGCTTTCTTT. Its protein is CATSRGESEAFF.

The DNA of the CDR3 is TGTGCCAGCAGTTTAGGTCAGAATAGCAATCAGCCCCAGCATTTT. This encodes CASSLGQNSNQPQHF. The chain carries TRBV27 and TRBJ1-5; no reliable D call. Germline CDR1 MNHEY, CDR2 SMNVEV (reference sequence). V lost 2 bases, J lost 0 bases, and 8 bases lay in between. The CDR3 contains 15 residues.

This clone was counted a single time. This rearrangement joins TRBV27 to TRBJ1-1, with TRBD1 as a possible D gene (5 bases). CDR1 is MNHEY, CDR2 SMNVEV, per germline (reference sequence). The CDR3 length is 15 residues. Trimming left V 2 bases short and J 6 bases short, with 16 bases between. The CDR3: CASSLEPQGRSEAFF. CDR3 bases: TGTGCCAGCAGTTTAGAGCCTCAGGGTCGGTCTGAAGCTTTCTTT.

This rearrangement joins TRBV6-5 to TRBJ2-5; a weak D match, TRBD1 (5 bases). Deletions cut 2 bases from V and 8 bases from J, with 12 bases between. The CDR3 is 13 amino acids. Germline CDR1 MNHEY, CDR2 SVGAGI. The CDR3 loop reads CASSYDGQGTQYF. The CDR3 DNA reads TGTGCCAGCAGTTACGACGGCCAGGGCACCCAGTACTTC.

CDR3 nucleotides: TGTGCCAGCTCCCAACAGGAGTCCAATCAGCCCCAGCATTTT. Amino acids: CASSQQESNQPQHF. The chain couples TRBV18 to TRBJ1-5; D might be TRBD1 (5 bases). The CDR3 spans 14 residues. Germline CDR1 reads KGHSH; CDR2 reads LQKENI. V lost 6 bases and J lost 3, with 12 bases in between.

Here the CDR3 reads CASSKPGYSNQPQHF. The CDR3 DNA reads TGTGCCAGCAGCAAACCAGGTTATAGCAATCAGCCCCAGCATTTT. The rearrangement joins TRBV21-1 to TRBJ1-5; the D call TRBD1 from the table was never checked on the DNA. TRBV21-1 constitutes a pseudogene. This CDR3 spans 15 amino acids.

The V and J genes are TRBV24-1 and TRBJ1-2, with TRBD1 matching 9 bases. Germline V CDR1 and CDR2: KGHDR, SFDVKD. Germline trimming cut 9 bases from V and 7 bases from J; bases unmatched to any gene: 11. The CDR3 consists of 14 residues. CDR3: CATESGTGFRGYTF. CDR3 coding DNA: TGTGCCACCGAATCCGGGACAGGGTTTCGTGGCTACACCTTC.

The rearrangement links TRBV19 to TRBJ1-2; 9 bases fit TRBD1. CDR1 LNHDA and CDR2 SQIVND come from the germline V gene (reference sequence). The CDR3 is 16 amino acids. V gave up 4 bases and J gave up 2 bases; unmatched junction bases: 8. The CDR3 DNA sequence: TGTGCCAGTAGTACCCCGGGACAGGGACGGAACTATGGCTACACCTTC. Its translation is CASSTPGQGRNYGYTF. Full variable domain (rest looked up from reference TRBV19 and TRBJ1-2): DGGITQSPKYLFRKEGQNVTLSCEQNLNHDAMYWYRQDPGQGLRLIYYSQIVNDFQKGDIAEGYSVSREKKESFPLTVTSAQKNPTAFYLCASSTPGQGRNYGYTFGSGTRLTVV.

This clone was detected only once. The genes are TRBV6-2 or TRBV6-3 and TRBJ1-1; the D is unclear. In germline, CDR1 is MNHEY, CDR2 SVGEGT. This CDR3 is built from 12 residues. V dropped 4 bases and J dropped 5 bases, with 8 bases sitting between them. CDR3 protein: CASSSIGTEAFF. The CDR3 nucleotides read TGTGCCAGCAGTTCGATCGGGACTGAAGCTTTCTTT.

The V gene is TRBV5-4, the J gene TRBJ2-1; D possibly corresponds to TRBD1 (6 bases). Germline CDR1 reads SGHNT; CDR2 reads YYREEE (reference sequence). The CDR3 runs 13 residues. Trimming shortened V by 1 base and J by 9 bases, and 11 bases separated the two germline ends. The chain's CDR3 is CASSLTGSGEQFF. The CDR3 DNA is TGTGCCAGCAGCTTGACAGGGAGTGGTGAGCAGTTCTTC.